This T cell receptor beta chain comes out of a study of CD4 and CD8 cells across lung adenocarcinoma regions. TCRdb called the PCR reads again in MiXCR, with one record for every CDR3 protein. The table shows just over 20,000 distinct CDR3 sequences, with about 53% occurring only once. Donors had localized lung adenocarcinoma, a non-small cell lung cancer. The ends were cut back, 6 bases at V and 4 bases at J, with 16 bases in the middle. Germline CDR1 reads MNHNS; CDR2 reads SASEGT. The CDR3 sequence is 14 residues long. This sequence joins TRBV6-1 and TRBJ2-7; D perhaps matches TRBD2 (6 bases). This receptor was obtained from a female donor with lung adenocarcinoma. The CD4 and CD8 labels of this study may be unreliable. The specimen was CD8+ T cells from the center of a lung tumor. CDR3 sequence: CASRLALGPYEQYF. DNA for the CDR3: TGTGCCAGCAGGCTAGCGCTAGGACCGTACGAGCAGTACTTC.